This T cell receptor beta chain stems from a study of blood T cell repertoires in COVID-19. Sequencing used immunoSEQ multiplex PCR; TCRdb keeps in-frame clones, though not all of them. This sample yields more than 250,000 clones, of which over 75% are seen a single time; around 0.7% belongs to the top ten. Trimming cost V 6 bases and J 5 bases; bases outside gene matches: 5. This CDR3 spans 14 amino acids. From germline, CDR1 is KGHSH and CDR2 LQKENI. The sequence was obtained from a human donor in a cohort sampled during active COVID-19. The chain recombines TRBV18 with TRBJ1-5; 9 nucleotides match TRBD1. The sample taken for sequencing was peripheral blood. CDR3 sequence (DNA): TGTGCCAGCTCGGGAGACAGGGGGGATCAGCCCCAGCATTTT. Translation: CASSGDRGDQPQHF. Looking up the rest from reference TRBV18 and TRBJ1-5 gives the full variable domain: NAGVMQNPRHLVRRRGQEARLRCSPMKGHSHVYWYRQLPEEGLKFMVYLQKENIIDESGMPKERFSAEFPKEGPSILRIQQVVRGDSAAYFCASSGDRGDQPQHFGDGTRLSIL.